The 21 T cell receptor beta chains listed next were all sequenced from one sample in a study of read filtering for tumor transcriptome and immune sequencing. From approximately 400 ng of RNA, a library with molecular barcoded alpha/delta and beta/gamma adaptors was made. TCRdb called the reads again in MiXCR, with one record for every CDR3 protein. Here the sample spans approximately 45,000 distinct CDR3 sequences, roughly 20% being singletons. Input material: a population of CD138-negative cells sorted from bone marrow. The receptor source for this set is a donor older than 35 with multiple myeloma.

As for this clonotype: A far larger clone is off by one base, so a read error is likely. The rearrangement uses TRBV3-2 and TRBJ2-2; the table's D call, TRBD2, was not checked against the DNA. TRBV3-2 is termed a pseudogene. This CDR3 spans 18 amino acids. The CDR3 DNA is TGTGCCAGCAGCCAAGTTGTAGAAGCGGGAGGATGGACCGGGGAGCCGTTTTTT. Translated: CASSQVVEAGGWTGEPFF.

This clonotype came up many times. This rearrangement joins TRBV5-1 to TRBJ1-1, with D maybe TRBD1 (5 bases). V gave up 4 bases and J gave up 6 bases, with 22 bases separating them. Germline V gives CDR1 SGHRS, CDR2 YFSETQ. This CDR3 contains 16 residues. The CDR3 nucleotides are TGCGCCAGCAGCAGGAAGCGGGATGCCCCGGGGGCTGAAGCTTTCTTT. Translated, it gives CASSRKRDAPGAEAFF.

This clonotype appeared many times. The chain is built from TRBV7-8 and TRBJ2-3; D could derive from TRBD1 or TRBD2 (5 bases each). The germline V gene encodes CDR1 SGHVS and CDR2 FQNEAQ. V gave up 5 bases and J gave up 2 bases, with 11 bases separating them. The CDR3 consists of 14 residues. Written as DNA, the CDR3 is TGTGCCAGCAGCCTCGGGGCCCTCACAGATACGCAGTATTTT. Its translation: CASSLGALTDTQYF.

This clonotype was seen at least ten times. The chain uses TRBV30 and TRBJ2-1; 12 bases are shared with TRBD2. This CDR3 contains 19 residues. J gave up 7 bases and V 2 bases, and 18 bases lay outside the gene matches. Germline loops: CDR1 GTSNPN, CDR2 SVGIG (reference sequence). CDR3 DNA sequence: TGTGCCTGGAGTTCAACTAGCGGGAGGCCGGCACTGTTTGTTAATGAGCAGTTCTTC. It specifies CAWSSTSGRPALFVNEQFF.

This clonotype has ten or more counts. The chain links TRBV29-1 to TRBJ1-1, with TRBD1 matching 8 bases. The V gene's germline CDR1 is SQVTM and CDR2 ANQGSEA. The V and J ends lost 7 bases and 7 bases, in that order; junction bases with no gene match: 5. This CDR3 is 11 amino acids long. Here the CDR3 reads CSADRGGEAFF. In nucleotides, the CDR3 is TGCAGCGCCGACAGGGGCGGTGAAGCTTTCTTT.

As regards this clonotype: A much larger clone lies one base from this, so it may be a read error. In DNA form, the CDR3 reads TGTGCCAGAAGCTTACCTAGTCTGGAGACCCAGTACTTC. Translation gives CARSLPSLETQYF. The chain is built from TRBV7-9 and TRBJ2-5; D call uncertain. Germline values: CDR1 SEHNR, CDR2 FQNEAQ (reference sequence). The CDR3 loop spans 13 amino acids.

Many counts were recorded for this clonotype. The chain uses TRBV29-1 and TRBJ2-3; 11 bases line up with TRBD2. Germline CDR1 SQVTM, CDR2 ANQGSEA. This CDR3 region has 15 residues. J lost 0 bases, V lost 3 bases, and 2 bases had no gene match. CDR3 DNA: TGCAGCGTTGAGAGGACTAGCGGGAGCACAGATACGCAGTATTTT. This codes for CSVERTSGSTDTQYF.

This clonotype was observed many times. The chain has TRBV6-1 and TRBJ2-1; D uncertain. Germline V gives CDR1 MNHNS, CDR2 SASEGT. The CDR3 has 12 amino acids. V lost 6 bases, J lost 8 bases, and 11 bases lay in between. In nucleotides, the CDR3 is TGTGCCAGCAGGCCCCCGGGCGATGAGCAGTTCTTC. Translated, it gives CASRPPGDEQFF.

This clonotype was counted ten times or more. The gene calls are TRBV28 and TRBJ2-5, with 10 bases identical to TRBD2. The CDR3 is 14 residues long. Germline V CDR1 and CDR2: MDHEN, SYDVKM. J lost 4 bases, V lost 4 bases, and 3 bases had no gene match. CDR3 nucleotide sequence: TGTGCCAGCAGTTCTAGCGGGAGTCGAGAGACCCAGTACTTC. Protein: CASSSSGSRETQYF.

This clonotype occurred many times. The CDR3 loop is CASSWGIGKTQYF. Here the CDR3 DNA reads TGTGCCAGCAGCTGGGGGATTGGAAAGACCCAGTACTTC. This chain connects TRBV13 to TRBJ2-5; perhaps D is TRBD1 or TRBD2 (5 bases each). Germline lookup yields CDR1 PRHDT and CDR2 FYEKMQ (reference sequence). V was shortened by 4 bases and J by 6 bases, with 12 bases between the two germline ends. This CDR3 has 13 amino acids. The full variable domain, rest sourced from reference TRBV13 and TRBJ2-5, is AAGVIQSPRHLIKEKRETATLKCYPIPRHDTVYWYQQGPGQDPQFLISFYEKMQSDKGSIPDRFSAQQFSDYHSELNMSSLELGDSALYFCASSWGIGKTQYFGPGTRLLVL.

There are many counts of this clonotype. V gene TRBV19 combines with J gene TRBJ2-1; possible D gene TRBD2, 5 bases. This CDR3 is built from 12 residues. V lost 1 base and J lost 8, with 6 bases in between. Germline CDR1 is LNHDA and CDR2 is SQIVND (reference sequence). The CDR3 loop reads CASSIGEYEQFF. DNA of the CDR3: TGTGCCAGTAGTATAGGGGAGTATGAGCAGTTCTTC.

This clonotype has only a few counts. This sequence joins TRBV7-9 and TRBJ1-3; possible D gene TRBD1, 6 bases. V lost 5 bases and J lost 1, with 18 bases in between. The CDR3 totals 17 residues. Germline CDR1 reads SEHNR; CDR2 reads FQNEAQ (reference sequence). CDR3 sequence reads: CASSDRDTAISGNTIYF. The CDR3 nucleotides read TGTGCCAGCAGCGACCGGGACACCGCAATTTCTGGAAACACCATATATTTT.

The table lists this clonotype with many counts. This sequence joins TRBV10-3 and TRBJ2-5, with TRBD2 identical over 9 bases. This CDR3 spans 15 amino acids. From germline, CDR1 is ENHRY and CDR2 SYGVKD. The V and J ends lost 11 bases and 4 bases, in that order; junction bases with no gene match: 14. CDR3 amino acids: CASEEPSGIGETQYF. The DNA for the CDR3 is TGTGCCTCCGAGGAGCCTAGCGGGATCGGAGAGACCCAGTACTTC.

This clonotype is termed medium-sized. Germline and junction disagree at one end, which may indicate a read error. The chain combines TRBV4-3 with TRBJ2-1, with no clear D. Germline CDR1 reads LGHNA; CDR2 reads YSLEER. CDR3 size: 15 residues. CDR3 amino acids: CASSQGESSYNEQFF. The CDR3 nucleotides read TGTGCCAGCAGCCAAGGAGAGAGCTCCTACAATGAGCAGTTCTTC.

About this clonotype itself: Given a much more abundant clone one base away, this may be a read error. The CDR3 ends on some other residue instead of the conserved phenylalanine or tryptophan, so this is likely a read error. CDR3 residues: CASSFSQGSEQFL. In DNA, the CDR3 is TGTGCCAGCAGCTTTTCCCAGGGCAGTGAGCAGTTCCTC. The V gene is TRBV7-9, the J gene TRBJ2-1; tentative D call: TRBD1 (5 bases). The germline V gene has CDR1 SEHNR and CDR2 FQNEAQ (reference sequence). Trimming pared 3 bases from V and 9 bases from J, leaving 12 bases between. There are 13 residues in the CDR3.

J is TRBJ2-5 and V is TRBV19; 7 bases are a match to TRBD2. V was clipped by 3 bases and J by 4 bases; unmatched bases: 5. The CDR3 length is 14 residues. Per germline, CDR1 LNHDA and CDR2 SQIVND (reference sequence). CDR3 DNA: TGTGCCAGTAGTATGTTCGTAGCGGGAGAGACCCAGTACTTC. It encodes CASSMFVAGETQYF.

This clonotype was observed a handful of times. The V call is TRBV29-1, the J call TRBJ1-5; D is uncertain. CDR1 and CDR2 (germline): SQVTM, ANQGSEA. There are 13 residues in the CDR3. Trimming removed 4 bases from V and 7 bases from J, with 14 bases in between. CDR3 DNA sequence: TGCAGCGTTGGGGAGGCGGGTGGGCAGCCCCAGCATTTT. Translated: CSVGEAGGQPQHF.

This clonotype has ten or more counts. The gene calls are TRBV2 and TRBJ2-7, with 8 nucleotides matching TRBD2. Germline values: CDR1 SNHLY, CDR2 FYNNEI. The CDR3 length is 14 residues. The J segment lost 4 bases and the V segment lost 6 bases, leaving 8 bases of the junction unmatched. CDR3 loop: CASRPGTSLYEQYF. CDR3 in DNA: TGTGCCAGCAGACCCGGGACTAGTCTGTACGAGCAGTACTTC.

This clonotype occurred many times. CDR3 in amino acids: CASSSTGNTEAFF. DNA of the CDR3: TGTGCCAGCAGCTCGACAGGGAACACTGAAGCTTTCTTT. The chain is built from TRBV7-9 and TRBJ1-1, with D perhaps matching TRBD1 (6 bases). Trimming shortened V by 4 bases and J by 1 base, and 7 bases separated the two germline ends. There are 13 residues in the CDR3. From germline, CDR1 is SEHNR and CDR2 FQNEAQ (reference sequence).

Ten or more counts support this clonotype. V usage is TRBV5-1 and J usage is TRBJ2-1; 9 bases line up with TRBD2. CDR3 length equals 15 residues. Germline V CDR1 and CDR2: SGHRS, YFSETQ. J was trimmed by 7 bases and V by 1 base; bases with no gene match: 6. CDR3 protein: CASSLLLAGENEQFF. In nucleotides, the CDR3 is TGCGCCAGCAGCTTGTTGTTAGCGGGAGAAAATGAGCAGTTCTTC.

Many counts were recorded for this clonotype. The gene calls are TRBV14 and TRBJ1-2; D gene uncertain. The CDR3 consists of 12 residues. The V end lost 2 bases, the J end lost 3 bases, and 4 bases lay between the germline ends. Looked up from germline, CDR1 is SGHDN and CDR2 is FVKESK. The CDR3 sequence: CASSQTDYGYTF. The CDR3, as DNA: TGTGCCAGCAGCCAAACGGACTATGGCTACACCTTC.